Reported below is one T cell receptor (beta chain). These data are taken from a study of blood T cell repertoires in COVID-19. Measured with immunoSEQ multiplex PCR; TCRdb has only the in-frame clones, and not every one. The data hold about 140,000 clones, with about 79% observed a single time. The CDR3 runs to 15 residues. The origin of this receptor is a woman aged 50 to 65 who had recovered from COVID-19. The J gene is TRBJ2-5, the V gene TRBV7-5; TRBD2 reflects the table's D call only, with no check against the DNA. TRBV7-5 is flagged as a pseudogene. Material for sequencing was PBMCs or T cells enriched from blood (not recorded which). CDR3 DNA sequence: TGTGCCAGAAGCTTTAGCGGGGGGGCCGAAGAGACCCAGTACTTC. It translates to CARSFSGGAEETQYF.